Shown below are 2 T cell receptor beta chains from a single sample sequenced in a study of T cell responses to AZD1222 COVID-19 vaccine. The table came from immunoSEQ multiplex PCR; TCRdb's copy has only in-frame clones and leaves some out. The sample contains more than 150,000 clones, less than 95% of which appear only once. The input for sequencing was peripheral blood, taken on day 0 of AZD1222 vaccination. Receptors were obtained from an adult in good health.

The chain joins TRBV27 to TRBJ1-1; D remains unclear. V lost 5 bases and J 4 bases, leaving 17 bases between the germline ends. The CDR3 runs 15 residues. CDR1 is MNHEY, CDR2 SMNVEV, per germline (reference sequence). Here the CDR3 DNA reads TGTGCCAGCAGTCCTAGATTCTCTCTTTCCACTGAAGCTTTCTTT. It yields the protein CASSPRFSLSTEAFF.

This chain links TRBV6-5 with TRBJ2-2, with D unclear. V lost 0 bases, J lost 4 bases, and 6 bases lay in between. The CDR3 spans 14 residues. Germline V gene data show CDR1 as MNHEY and CDR2 as SVGAGI. The CDR3 region has the DNA TGTGCCAGCAGTTACTCGTGGGGCACCGGGGAGCTGTTTTTT. Translated: CASSYSWGTGELFF.